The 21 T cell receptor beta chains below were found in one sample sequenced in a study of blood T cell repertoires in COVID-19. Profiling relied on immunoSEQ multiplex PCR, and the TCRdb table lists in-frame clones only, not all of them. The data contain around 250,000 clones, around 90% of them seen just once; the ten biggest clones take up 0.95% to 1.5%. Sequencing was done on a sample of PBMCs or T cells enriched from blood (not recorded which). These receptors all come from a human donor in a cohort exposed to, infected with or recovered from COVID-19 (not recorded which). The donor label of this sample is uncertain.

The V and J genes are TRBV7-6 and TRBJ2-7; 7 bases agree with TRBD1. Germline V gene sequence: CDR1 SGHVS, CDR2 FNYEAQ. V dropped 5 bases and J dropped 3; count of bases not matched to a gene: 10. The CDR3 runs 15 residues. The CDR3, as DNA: TGTGCCAGCAGCCGGGGACAGCAAACTTACTACGAGCAGTACTTC. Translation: CASSRGQQTYYEQYF.

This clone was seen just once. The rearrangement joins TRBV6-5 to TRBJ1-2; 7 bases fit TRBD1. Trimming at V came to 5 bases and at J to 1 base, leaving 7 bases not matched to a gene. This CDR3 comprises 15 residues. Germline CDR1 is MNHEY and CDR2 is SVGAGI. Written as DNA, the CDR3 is TGTGCCAGCAGTCCCGGACAGGACCTTAACTATGGCTACACCTTC. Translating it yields CASSPGQDLNYGYTF.

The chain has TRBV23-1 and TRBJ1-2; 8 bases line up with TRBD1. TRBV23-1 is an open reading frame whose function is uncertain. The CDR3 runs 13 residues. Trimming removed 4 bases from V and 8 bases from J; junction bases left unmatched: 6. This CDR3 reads CASSPSGGSGYTF. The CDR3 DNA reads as TGCGCCAGCAGTCCTTCAGGGGGCTCGGGCTACACCTTC.

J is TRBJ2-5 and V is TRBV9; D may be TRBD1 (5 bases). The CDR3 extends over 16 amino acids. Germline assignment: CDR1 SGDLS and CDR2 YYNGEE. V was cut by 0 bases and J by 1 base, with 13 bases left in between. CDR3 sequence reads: CASSVGGTGGQETQYF. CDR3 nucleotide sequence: TGTGCCAGCAGCGTAGGGGGCACCGGTGGCCAAGAGACCCAGTACTTC.

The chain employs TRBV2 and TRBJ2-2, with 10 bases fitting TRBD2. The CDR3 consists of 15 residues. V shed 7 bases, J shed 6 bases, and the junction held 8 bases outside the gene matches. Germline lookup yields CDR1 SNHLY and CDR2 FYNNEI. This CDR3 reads CASTRVAGGSGELFF. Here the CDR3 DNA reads TGTGCCAGCACCAGGGTAGCGGGGGGATCCGGGGAGCTGTTTTTT.

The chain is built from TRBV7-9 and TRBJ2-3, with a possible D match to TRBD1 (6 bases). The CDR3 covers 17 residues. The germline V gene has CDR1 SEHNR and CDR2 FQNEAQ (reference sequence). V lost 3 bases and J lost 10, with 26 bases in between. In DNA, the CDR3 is TGTGCCAGCAGCTTTGAGACCGGGACATACTCGGATTTTGCGCAGTATTTT. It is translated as CASSFETGTYSDFAQYF.

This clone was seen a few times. The CDR3 DNA is TGTGCCAGCAGCGCCGCGGGGACTTACAATGAGCAGTTCTTC. This gives the protein CASSAAGTYNEQFF. The J gene is TRBJ2-1, the V gene TRBV7-3; weak D call: TRBD2 (6 bases). The CDR3 totals 14 residues. Germline assignment: CDR1 SGHTA and CDR2 FQGTGA. The V gene lost 5 bases and the J gene lost 4 bases, with 12 bases spanning the gap.

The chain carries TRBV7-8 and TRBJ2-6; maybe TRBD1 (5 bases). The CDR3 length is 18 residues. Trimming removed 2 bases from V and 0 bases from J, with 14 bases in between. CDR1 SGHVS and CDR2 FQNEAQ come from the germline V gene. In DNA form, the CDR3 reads TGTGCCAGCAGCTTAATAAAGGGGTCCAACTCTGGGGCCAACGTCCTGACTTTC. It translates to CASSLIKGSNSGANVLTF.

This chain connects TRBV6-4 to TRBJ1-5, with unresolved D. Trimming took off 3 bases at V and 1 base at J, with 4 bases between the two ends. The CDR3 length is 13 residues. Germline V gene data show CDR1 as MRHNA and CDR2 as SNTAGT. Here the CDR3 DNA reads TGTGCCAGCAGTGAGGCCAGCAATCAGCCCCAGCATTTT. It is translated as CASSEASNQPQHF.

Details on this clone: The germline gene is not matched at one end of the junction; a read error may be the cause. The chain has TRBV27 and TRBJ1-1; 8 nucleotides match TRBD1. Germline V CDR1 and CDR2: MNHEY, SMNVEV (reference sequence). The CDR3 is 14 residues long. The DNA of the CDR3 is TGTGCCAGCAGGTTACAGGGGGGAAACACTGAGGCTTTCTTT. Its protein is CASRLQGGNTEAFF.

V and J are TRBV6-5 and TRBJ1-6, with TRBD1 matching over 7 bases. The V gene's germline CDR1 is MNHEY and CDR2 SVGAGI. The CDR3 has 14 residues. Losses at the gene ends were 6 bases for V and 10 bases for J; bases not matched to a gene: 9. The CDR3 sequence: CASSSTGWGSPLHF. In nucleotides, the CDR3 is TGTGCCAGCAGCTCGACAGGGTGGGGATCACCCCTCCACTTT.

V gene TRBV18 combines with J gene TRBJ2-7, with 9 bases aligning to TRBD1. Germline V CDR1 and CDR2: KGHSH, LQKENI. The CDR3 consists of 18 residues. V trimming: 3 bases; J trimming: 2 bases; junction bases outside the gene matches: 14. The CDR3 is CASSPALRLGQGPYEQYF. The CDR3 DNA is TGTGCCAGCTCACCCGCTCTGAGATTGGGACAGGGCCCCTACGAGCAGTACTTC.

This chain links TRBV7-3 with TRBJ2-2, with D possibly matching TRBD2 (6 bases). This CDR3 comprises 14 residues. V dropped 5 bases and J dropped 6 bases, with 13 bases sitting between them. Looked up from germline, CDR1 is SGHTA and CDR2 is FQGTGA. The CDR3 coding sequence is TGTGCCAGCAGCAGCGCAGGAGGGGCCGGGGAGCTGTTTTTT. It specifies CASSSAGGAGELFF. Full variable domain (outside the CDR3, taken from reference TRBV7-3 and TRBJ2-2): GAGVSQTPSNKVTEKGKYVELRCDPISGHTALYWYRQSLGQGPEFLIYFQGTGAADDSGLPNDRFFAVRPEGSVSTLKIQRTERGDSAVYLCASSSAGGAGELFFGEGSRLTVL.

The DNA for the CDR3 is TGTGCCAGCAGCTTAGCGAGAGGTAGACGGGAGACCCAGTACTTC. As protein: CASSLARGRRETQYF. The chain employs TRBV7-9 and TRBJ2-5, with D hard to call. The CDR3 runs to 15 residues. V was cut by 0 bases and J by 5 bases, with 13 bases left in between. Looked up from germline, CDR1 is SEHNR and CDR2 is FQNEAQ (reference sequence).

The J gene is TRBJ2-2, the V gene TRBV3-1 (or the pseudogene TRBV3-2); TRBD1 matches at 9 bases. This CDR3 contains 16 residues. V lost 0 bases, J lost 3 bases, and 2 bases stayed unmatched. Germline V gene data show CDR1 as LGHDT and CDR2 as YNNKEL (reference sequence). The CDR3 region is CASSQEGQGYTGELFF. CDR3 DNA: TGTGCCAGCAGCCAAGAGGGACAGGGTTACACCGGGGAGCTGTTTTTT.

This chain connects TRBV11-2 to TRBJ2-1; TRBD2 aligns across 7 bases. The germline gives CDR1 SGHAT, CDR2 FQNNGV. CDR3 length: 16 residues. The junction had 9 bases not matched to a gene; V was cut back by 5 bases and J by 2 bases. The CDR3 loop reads CASSRTREIPYNEQFF. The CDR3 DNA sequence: TGTGCCAGCAGCAGGACTAGAGAAATTCCCTACAATGAGCAGTTCTTC.

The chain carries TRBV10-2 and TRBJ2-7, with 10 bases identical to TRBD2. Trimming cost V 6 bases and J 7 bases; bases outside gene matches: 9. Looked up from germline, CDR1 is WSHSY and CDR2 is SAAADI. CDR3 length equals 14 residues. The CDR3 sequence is CASRRSGGAAEQYF. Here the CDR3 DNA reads TGCGCCAGCAGGAGGAGCGGGGGGGCAGCAGAGCAGTACTTC.

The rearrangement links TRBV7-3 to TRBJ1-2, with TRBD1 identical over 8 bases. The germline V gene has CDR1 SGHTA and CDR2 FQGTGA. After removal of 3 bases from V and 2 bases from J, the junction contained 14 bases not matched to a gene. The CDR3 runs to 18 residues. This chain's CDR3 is CASSLKGTGGSWNYGYTF. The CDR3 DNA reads TGTGCCAGCAGCTTGAAGGGGACAGGAGGCTCGTGGAACTATGGCTACACCTTC. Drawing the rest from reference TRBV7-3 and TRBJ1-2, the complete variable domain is GAGVSQTPSNKVTEKGKYVELRCDPISGHTALYWYRQSLGQGPEFLIYFQGTGAADDSGLPNDRFFAVRPEGSVSTLKIQRTERGDSAVYLCASSLKGTGGSWNYGYTFGSGTRLTVV.

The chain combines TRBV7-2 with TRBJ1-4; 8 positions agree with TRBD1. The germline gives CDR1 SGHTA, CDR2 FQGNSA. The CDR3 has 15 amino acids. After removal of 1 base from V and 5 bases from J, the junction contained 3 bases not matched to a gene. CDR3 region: CASSLVWTGNEKLFF. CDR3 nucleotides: TGTGCCAGCAGCTTAGTATGGACAGGGAATGAAAAACTGTTTTTT.

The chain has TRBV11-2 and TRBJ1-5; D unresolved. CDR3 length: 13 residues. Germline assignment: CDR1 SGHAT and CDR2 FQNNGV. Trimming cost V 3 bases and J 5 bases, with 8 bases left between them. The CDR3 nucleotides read TGTGCCAGCAGCTTTAACACCTATCAGCCCCAGCATTTT. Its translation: CASSFNTYQPQHF.

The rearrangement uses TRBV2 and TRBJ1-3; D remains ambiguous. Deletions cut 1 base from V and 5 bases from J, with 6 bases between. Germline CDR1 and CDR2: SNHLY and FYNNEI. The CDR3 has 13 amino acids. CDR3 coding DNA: TGTGCCAGCAGTGAAGGAGCTAGAAACACCATATATTTT. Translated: CASSEGARNTIYF.